The source of this T cell receptor (beta chain) is a study of blood T cell repertoires in COVID-19. On the study more broadly: Donors in the United States, Italy and Spain gave samples during acute or convalescent COVID-19. T cells, B-cell-depleted T cells, or PBMCs supplied cDNA or gDNA.

Per the study methods: By means of reference gene primer amplification, nucleated cell counts were estimated. Assay: immunoSEQ multiplex PCR; the TCRdb copy retains only in-frame clones and omits some. The DNA was the basis for D and trimming; V, J and clone size are from that table. Altogether about 130,000 clones are present, roughly 87% being singletons, with the ten largest covering over 20%. Looked up from germline, CDR1 is SGHAT and CDR2 is FQNNGV. The CDR3 length is 15 residues. Trimming cost V 4 bases and J 5 bases; bases outside gene matches: 7. This receptor was identified in an elderly woman with acute or convalescent COVID-19. The J gene is TRBJ2-5, the V gene TRBV11-2, with 10 bases identical to TRBD2. The specimen was peripheral blood. For the CDR3, the DNA is TGTGCCAGCAGCTCTAGCGGGGGCTGGAAGGAGACCCAGTACTTC. Encoded protein: CASSSSGGWKETQYF.